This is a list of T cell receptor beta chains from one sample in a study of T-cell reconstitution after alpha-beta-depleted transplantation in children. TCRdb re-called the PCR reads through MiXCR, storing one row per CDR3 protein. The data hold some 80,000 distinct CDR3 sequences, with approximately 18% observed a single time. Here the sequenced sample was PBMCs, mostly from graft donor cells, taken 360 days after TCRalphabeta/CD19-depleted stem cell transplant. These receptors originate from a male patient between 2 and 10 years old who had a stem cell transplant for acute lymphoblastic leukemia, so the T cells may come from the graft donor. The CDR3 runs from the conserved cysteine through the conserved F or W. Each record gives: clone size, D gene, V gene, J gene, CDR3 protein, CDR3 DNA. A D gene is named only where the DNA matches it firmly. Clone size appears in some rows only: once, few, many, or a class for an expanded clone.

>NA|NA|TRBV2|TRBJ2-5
CASSIRTTPQETQYF
TGTGCCAGCAGCATCCGGACAACCCCCCAAGAGACCCAGTACTTC
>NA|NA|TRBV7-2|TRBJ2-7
CASSRRYFYYEQYF
TGTGCCAGCAGCCGCCGGTACTTCTACTACGAGCAGTACTTC
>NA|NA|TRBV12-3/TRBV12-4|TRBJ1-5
CASSLGGADQPQHF
TGTGCCAGCAGTTTAGGGGGCGCCGATCAGCCCCAGCATTTT
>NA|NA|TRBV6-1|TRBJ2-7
CASSRTRSKAYEQYF
TGTGCCAGCAGTCGTACTAGGAGCAAAGCATACGAGCAGTACTTC
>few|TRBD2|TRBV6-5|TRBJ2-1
CASSYSGLAGATYNEQFF
TGTGCCAGCAGTTACTCCGGACTAGCGGGGGCTACCTACAATGAGCAGTTCTTC
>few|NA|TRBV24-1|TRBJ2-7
CATSDNGPQQYF
TGTGCCACCAGTGACAACGGACCGCAGCAGTACTTC
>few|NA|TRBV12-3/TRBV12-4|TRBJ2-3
CASLVVGLGTQYF
TGTGCCAGCCTTGTTGTGGGTTTAGGTACGCAGTATTTT
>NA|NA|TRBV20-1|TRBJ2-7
CSARDFGGSYEQYF
TGCAGTGCTAGAGATTTTGGCGGGTCCTACGAGCAGTACTTC
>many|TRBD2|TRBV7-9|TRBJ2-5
CASSIGLAEETQYF
TGTGCCAGCAGCATCGGACTAGCAGAAGAGACCCAGTACTTC
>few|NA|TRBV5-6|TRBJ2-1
CASSLSDEQFF
TGTGCCAGCAGCTTATCGGATGAGCAGTTCTTC
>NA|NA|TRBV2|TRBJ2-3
CAISEPGRPPGVTDTQYF
TGTGCCATCAGTGAGCCCGGTCGTCCACCAGGGGTCACAGATACGCAGTATTTT
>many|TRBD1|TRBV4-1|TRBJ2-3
CASSFNSGGQDTQYF
TGCGCCAGCAGCTTTAATTCAGGGGGCCAAGATACGCAGTATTTT
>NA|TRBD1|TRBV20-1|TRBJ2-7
CSARSGTGSYEQYF
TGCAGTGCCCGTTCCGGGACAGGGTCCTACGAGCAGTACTTC
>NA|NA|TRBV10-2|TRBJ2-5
CASSTLETQYF
TGCGCCAGCTCAACATTAGAGACCCAGTACTTC
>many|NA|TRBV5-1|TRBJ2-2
CASSRSGAVDTGELFF
TGCGCCAGCAGCCGGTCGGGGGCGGTGGACACCGGGGAGCTGTTTTTT
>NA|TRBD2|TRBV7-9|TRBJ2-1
CASSPGGTTPHNEQFF
TGTGCCAGCAGCCCCGGAGGGACTACCCCCCACAATGAGCAGTTCTTC
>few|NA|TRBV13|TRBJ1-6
CASSTTGTLMGPLHF
TGTGCCAGCAGCACTACAGGGACCCTGATGGGACCCCTCCACTTT
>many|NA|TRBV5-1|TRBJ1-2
CASSLGQAAGYTF
TGCGCCAGCAGCTTGGGACAGGCGGCTGGCTACACCTTC
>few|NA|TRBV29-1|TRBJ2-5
CSVGGVLRQETQYF
TGCAGCGTTGGGGGGGTGCTACGCCAAGAGACCCAGTACTTC
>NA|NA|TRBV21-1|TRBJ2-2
CASCRVPNTGELFF
TGTGCCAGCTGCCGGGTCCCAAACACCGGGGAGCTGTTTTTT
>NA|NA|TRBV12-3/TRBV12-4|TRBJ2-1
CASSSTGYNEQFF
TGTGCCAGCAGTTCCACAGGGTACAATGAGCAGTTCTTC
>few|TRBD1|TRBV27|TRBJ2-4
CASSPRDRGDIQYF
TGTGCCAGCAGTCCCCGGGACAGGGGAGACATTCAGTACTTC
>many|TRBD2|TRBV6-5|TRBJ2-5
CASSYSGLAGETQYF
TGTGCCAGCAGTTACTCGGGACTAGCGGGAGAGACCCAGTACTTC
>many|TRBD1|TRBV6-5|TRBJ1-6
CASSTLGTGDSPLHF
TGTGCCAGCAGTACACTCGGGACAGGGGATTCACCCCTCCACTTT
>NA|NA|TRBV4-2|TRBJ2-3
CASSQANTDTQYF
TGTGCCAGCAGCCAGGCAAACACAGATACGCAGTATTTT
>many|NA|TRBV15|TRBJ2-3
CATSRDRGTDTQYF
TGTGCCACCAGCAGAGATCGGGGAACAGATACGCAGTATTTT
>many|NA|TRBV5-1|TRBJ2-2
CASQTGQTGELFF
TGCGCCAGCCAGACAGGCCAGACCGGGGAGCTGTTTTTT
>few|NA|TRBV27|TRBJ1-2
CASSLKGYGYTF
TGTGCCAGCAGTTTAAAGGGTTATGGCTACACCTTC
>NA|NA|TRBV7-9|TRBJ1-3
CASSLDVRGNTIYF
TGTGCCAGCAGCTTAGACGTAAGGGGAAACACCATATATTTT
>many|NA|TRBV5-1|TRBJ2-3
CASSSVGARTDTQYF
TGCGCCAGCAGCTCCGTCGGGGCCCGCACAGATACGCAGTATTTT
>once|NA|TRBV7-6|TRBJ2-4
CASSLAPRSATGGNIQYF
TGTGCCAGCAGCTTAGCGCCCCGGAGTGCCACTGGCGGAAACATTCAGTACTTC
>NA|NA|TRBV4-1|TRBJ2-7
CASSQATRTYSTGEQYF
TGCGCCAGCAGCCAAGCTACTAGGACTTACTCGACCGGCGAGCAGTACTTC
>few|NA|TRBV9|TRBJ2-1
CASSVATRANEQFF
TGTGCCAGCAGCGTAGCTACCAGGGCCAATGAGCAGTTCTTC
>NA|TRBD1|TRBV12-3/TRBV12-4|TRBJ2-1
CASSSTGGRYNEQFF
TGTGCCAGCAGTTCAACAGGGGGCCGTTACAATGAGCAGTTCTTC
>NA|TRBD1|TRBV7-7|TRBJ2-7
CASSLAGQGLSYEQYF
TGTGCTAGCAGCTTAGCTGGACAGGGGCTCTCCTACGAGCAGTACTTC